Many counts were recorded for the clone carrying this T cell receptor (beta chain). Priming of first-strand cDNA relied on TRAV- and TRBV-specific primers (covering alpha and beta chains). With a V-primer adapter and a constant-region primer, TCRs were amplified for approximately 19 PCR cycles. A single record per CDR3 protein comes from TCRdb applying MiXCR to the reads. The sample shows more than 90,000 distinct CDR3 sequences, less than 25% of them seen only once. The source of the sample is a study of low-dose radiotherapy and immunotherapy resistance in tumors. Turning to the study itself: Patients were treated with intravenous nivolumab at 240 mg every two weeks and were also dosed with ipilimumab at 1 mg/kg every six weeks.

This CDR3 has 14 residues. V lost 7 bases and J lost 4; bases outside the gene matches: 6. As to time point: after trial treatment. Treatment indicated: LDRT plus nivolumab, ipilimumab, low-dose cyclophosphamide and aspirin (RACIN trial). It was nivolumab, ipilimumab, aspirin, low-dose cyclophosphamide and low-dose radiotherapy that donors received. This chain links TRBV12-3 or TRBV12-4 with TRBJ2-3, with TRBD1 matching over 9 bases. The source of this sequence is a male donor with prostate cancer. The sequencing used PBMCs, collected after low-dose radiotherapy plus immunotherapy. CDR3 in DNA: TGTGCCAGCACCTTGGGGACAGGGCCAGATACGCAGTATTTT. This sequence encodes CASTLGTGPDTQYF.